A selection of T cell receptor beta chains follows, all from one sample in a study of blood T cells in healthy people across ages. TCRdb called the 5' RACE reads again in MiXCR, with one record for every CDR3 protein. The data contain around 940,000 distinct CDR3 sequences, roughly 51% of them seen just once; the ten biggest clones take up about a fifth. Sequencing was carried out using blood. The origin of the receptors is a woman aged 60 to 75 in good health. CDR3s include the opening cysteine and the closing phenylalanine or tryptophan. Fields, in order: V gene, D gene, J gene, clone size, CDR3 protein, CDR3 DNA. The D gene is left open where the match is weak. The size of a clone is reported for some rows only, either as once, few or many, or as a class for expanded clones.

TRBV20-1	TRBD1	TRBJ1-1	.	CSAHRGGGTEAFF	TGCAGTGCCCACAGGGGTGGTGGCACTGAAGCTTTCTTT
TRBV3-1	.	TRBJ2-5	.	CASSRLSRVQETQYF	TGTGCCAGCAGCCGACTCTCTAGGGTCCAAGAGACCCAGTACTTC
TRBV3-1	.	TRBJ2-7	.	CASSPTDGEQYF	TGTGCCAGCAGCCCGACAGACGGCGAGCAGTACTTC
TRBV3-1	.	TRBJ2-5	.	CASSRGGRDLNYNGQYF	TGTGCCAGCAGCCGAGGGGGCCGGGACTTAAACTACAATGGGCAGTACTTC
TRBV7-9	.	TRBJ2-3	.	CASDGSVSTDTQYF	TGTGCCAGCGATGGTAGCGTTAGCACAGATACGCAGTATTTT
TRBV6-1	.	TRBJ2-3	few	CASSEWKISTDTQYF	TGTGCCAGCAGTGAATGGAAGATTAGCACAGATACGCAGTATTTT
TRBV27	.	TRBJ1-2	few	CASSFGQAISYGYTF	TGTGCCAGCAGTTTTGGGCAGGCTATCAGCTATGGCTACACCTTC
TRBV20-1	TRBD1	TRBJ1-2	.	CSAGDRDTNYGYTF	TGCAGTGCTGGAGACAGGGACACTAACTATGGCTACACCTTC
TRBV20-1	.	TRBJ1-2	.	CSARADLTASNYGYTF	TGCAGTGCTAGAGCCGATCTCACGGCTTCTAACTATGGCTACACCTTC
TRBV15	.	TRBJ2-4	few	CATTHEGRVNIQYF	TGTGCCACCACACACGAGGGCAGGGTTAACATTCAGTACTTC
TRBV12-3/TRBV12-4	TRBD2	TRBJ2-7	few	CASSGLAGAYEQYF	TGTGCCAGCTCGGGACTAGCGGGGGCCTACGAGCAGTACTTC
TRBV25-1	TRBD2	TRBJ2-7	.	CASTPLGLAEEQYF	TGTGCCAGCACCCCACTCGGACTAGCCGAGGAGCAGTACTTC
TRBV7-6	.	TRBJ2-4	.	CASSLGIADFGYEQYF	TGCGCCAGCAGCTTAGGGATAGCCGACTTCGGATACGAACAGTACTTC
TRBV12-3/TRBV12-4	.	TRBJ2-3	.	CASSLQVDTDTQYF	TGTGCCAGCAGTTTACAGGTAGACACAGATACGCAGTATTTT
TRBV12-3/TRBV12-4	.	TRBJ1-4	.	CASSSLVIGGKLFF	TGTGCCAGCAGTTCTCTCGTTATTGGGGGAAAACTGTTTTTT
TRBV12-3/TRBV12-4	.	TRBJ2-1	.	CTSSLVDTSNEQFF	TGTACCAGCAGTTTAGTGGACACATCCAATGAGCAGTTCTTC
TRBV29-1	.	TRBJ1-1	.	CSADRMANTEAFF	TGCAGCGCTGACCGTATGGCGAACACTGAAGCTTTCTTT
TRBV28	.	TRBJ1-1	few	CATTSWGENTEAFF	TGTGCCACCACCTCCTGGGGGGAGAACACTGAAGCTTTCTTT
TRBV2	.	TRBJ1-2	.	CASRERSGYTF	TGTGCCAGCCGCGAGAGGAGCGGCTACACCTTC
TRBV7-9	.	TRBJ1-5	once	CASSLTGIWQPQHF	TGTGCCAGCAGCTTAACAGGAATTTGGCAGCCCCAGCATTTT
TRBV28	.	TRBJ2-7	few	CASAWGYEQYF	TGTGCCAGCGCGTGGGGCTACGAGCAGTACTTC
TRBV7-2	.	TRBJ1-2	.	CASSIGARLGYTF	TGTGCCAGCAGCATAGGGGCCAGACTTGGCTACACCTTC
TRBV7-2	.	TRBJ2-1	.	CASTLDRSSYDEQFF	TGTGCCAGCACCCTAGACAGAAGCTCCTACGATGAGCAGTTCTTC
TRBV19	.	TRBJ2-7	once	CAGYPSRGGWSYEQYF	TGTGCCGGCTACCCTTCGAGAGGGGGATGGTCCTACGAGCAGTACTTC
TRBV20-1	.	TRBJ2-1	once	CSALDRQAYYEQFF	TGCAGTGCCCTCGATCGACAGGCCTACTACGAGCAGTTCTTC
TRBV5-5	TRBD1	TRBJ1-2	.	CASGNTGGNYGYTF	TGTGCCAGCGGAAATACAGGGGGCAACTATGGCTACACCTTC
TRBV29-1	.	TRBJ2-7	.	CSVEGRGDNHYEQYF	TGCAGCGTTGAAGGTAGAGGAGACAACCACTACGAGCAGTACTTC
TRBV5-1	TRBD1	TRBJ2-1	few	CASSLWTGVLDEQFF	TGCGCCAGCAGCTTATGGACAGGGGTGTTAGATGAGCAGTTCTTC
TRBV6-2/TRBV6-3	.	TRBJ1-5	few	CASSYWSGNQPQHF	TGTGCCAGCAGTTACTGGTCAGGCAATCAGCCCCAGCATTTT
TRBV27	.	TRBJ2-7	.	CASKRPGSDEQYF	TGTGCCAGTAAAAGGCCAGGGAGCGACGAGCAGTACTTC
TRBV20-1	TRBD1	TRBJ2-7	.	CSARDRGTYEQYF	TGCAGTGCCCGGGACAGGGGGACCTACGAGCAGTACTTC
TRBV6-2/TRBV6-3	.	TRBJ2-3	few	CASGRTASRNTQYF	TGTGCCAGCGGGAGGACGGCCAGTCGGAATACGCAGTATTTT
TRBV7-9	TRBD2	TRBJ2-5	.	CASSLRTSGRWETQYF	TGTGCCAGCAGCTTAAGGACTAGCGGGAGGTGGGAGACCCAGTACTTC
TRBV21-1	.	TRBJ2-3	.	CASSNGDRTSTDTQYF	TGTGCCAGCAGCAACGGGGACAGGACAAGCACAGATACGCAGTATTTT
TRBV28	TRBD2	TRBJ2-5	.	CASSPGTSGLPQETQYF	TGTGCCAGCAGTCCCGGGACTAGCGGGCTACCTCAAGAGACCCAGTACTTC
TRBV27	.	TRBJ2-7	.	CASSIIPTETYEQYF	TGTGCCAGCAGTATAATCCCGACAGAGACCTACGAGCAGTACTTC
TRBV7-2	TRBD2	TRBJ2-3	many	CASSLGPPGRTDTQYF	TGTGCCAGCAGCTTAGGGCCTCCCGGGAGGACAGATACGCAGTATTTT
TRBV20-1	.	TRBJ2-7	.	CSARDGRGITYEQYF	TGCAGTGCCCGAGACGGTAGAGGAATTACCTACGAGCAGTACTTC
TRBV25-1	.	TRBJ2-1	.	CASSEFYEQFF	TGTGCCAGCAGTGAATTCTATGAGCAGTTCTTC
TRBV29-1	.	TRBJ2-1	.	CSVEGSTLFEQFF	TGCAGCGTTGAAGGGTCTACCCTTTTTGAGCAGTTCTTC
TRBV20-1	TRBD2	TRBJ2-1	.	CSATRGGDYNEQFF	TGCAGTGCCACCCGTGGGGGGGACTACAATGAGCAGTTCTTC
TRBV5-1	TRBD2	TRBJ2-7	few	CASSSPGLAGGRGYEQYF	TGCGCCAGCAGCTCCCCCGGACTAGCGGGAGGGCGTGGCTACGAGCAGTACTTC
TRBV20-1	.	TRBJ2-3	.	CSASRLDTQYF	TGCAGTGCTAGTCGGTTGGATACGCAGTATTTT
TRBV20-1	.	TRBJ1-1	once	CSARERRRGTEAFF	TGCAGTGCTAGAGAACGGAGACGAGGAACTGAAGCTTTCTTT
TRBV15	.	TRBJ2-7	.	CATSRDPPGGPTYEQYF	TGTGCCACCAGCAGAGATCCCCCCGGGGGGCCTACCTACGAGCAGTACTTC
TRBV29-1	.	TRBJ1-1	.	CSVRGQLNTEAFF	TGCAGCGTAAGGGGACAATTGAACACTGAAGCTTTCTTT
TRBV27	.	TRBJ1-2	.	CASRDGPNYGYTF	TGTGCCAGCAGAGACGGGCCTAACTATGGCTACACCTTC
TRBV7-6	.	TRBJ2-1	.	CASSRTDGNEQFF	TGTGCCAGCAGCCGCACGGACGGCAATGAGCAGTTCTTC
TRBV11-2	.	TRBJ1-1	.	CASSLSRDTEAFF	TGTGCCAGCAGCTTATCGAGGGACACTGAAGCTTTCTTT
TRBV20-1	TRBD1	TRBJ1-2	.	CSAPGRGTAANYGYTF	TGCAGTGCTCCGGGGAGGGGGACAGCTGCTAACTATGGCTACACCTTC
TRBV7-9	.	TRBJ1-6	.	CASSPHGEAGYNSPLHF	TGTGCCAGCAGCCCCCATGGGGAAGCGGGGTATAATTCACCCCTCCACTTT
TRBV2	TRBD2	TRBJ2-1	.	CASIPRLAGYFTEQFF	TGTGCCAGCATCCCCAGACTAGCGGGATATTTTACTGAGCAGTTCTTC
TRBV20-1	TRBD2	TRBJ2-3	.	CSATWRAGASTDTQYF	TGCAGTGCCACCTGGAGAGCGGGGGCTAGCACAGATACGCAGTATTTT
TRBV29-1	.	TRBJ2-1	few	CSVGPRTMGEQFF	TGCAGCGTTGGTCCCAGGACGATGGGTGAGCAGTTCTTC